This passage covers 20 T cell receptor beta chains from one sample sequenced in a study of technical replicates of blood from a handful of donors. The repertoire was sequenced with immunoSEQ multiplex PCR; TCRdb's copy has only in-frame clones and lacks some. Of about 60,000 clones in the sample, about 91% were seen once. The sample taken for sequencing was PBMCs. The receptors stem from a human donor in good health. Some clones in this sample may be carry-over from other donors' samples.

In DNA form, the CDR3 reads TGTGCCAGCAGTTTACTCCCCGGACAGGGGAATTACTACGAGCAGTACTTC. Protein product: CASSLLPGQGNYYEQYF. This chain links TRBV27 with TRBJ2-7, with 9 bases lining up with TRBD1. Trimming at V came to 2 bases and at J to 3 bases, leaving 11 bases not matched to a gene. Germline loops: CDR1 MNHEY, CDR2 SMNVEV (reference sequence). This CDR3 region has 17 residues.

The chain employs TRBV4-1 and TRBJ2-7, with 7 bases identical to TRBD1. Germline V gene data show CDR1 as MGHRA and CDR2 as YSYEKL. The CDR3 is 14 amino acids. Germline trimming cut 0 bases from V and 5 bases from J; bases unmatched to any gene: 4. The CDR3 DNA follows: TGCGCCAGCAGCCAAGAGAACAGGGGCCACGAGCAGTACTTC. Protein product: CASSQENRGHEQYF.

The V and J genes are TRBV6-1 and TRBJ1-1; 7 bases align to TRBD1. The CDR3 has 15 residues. The V segment lost 4 bases and the J segment 8 bases; nucleotides outside the gene matches: 13. CDR1 and CDR2 (germline): MNHNS, SASEGT. CDR3 coding DNA: TGTGCCAGCAGTGGTTGGACAGGAGGGGTACGAGAAGCTTTCTTT. Amino acids: CASSGWTGGVREAFF.

The V gene is TRBV7-2, the J gene TRBJ2-2, with D maybe TRBD2 (5 bases). Germline CDR1 SGHTA, CDR2 FQGNSA. The CDR3 has 14 amino acids. V was clipped by 5 bases and J by 6 bases, with 13 bases between them. In nucleotides, the CDR3 is TGTGCCAGCAGCCTCACAGACGGGGCCGGGGAGCTGTTTTTT. It encodes CASSLTDGAGELFF.

The gene calls are TRBV11-2 and TRBJ2-1, with a weak D call TRBD2 (8 bases). CDR1 and CDR2 (germline): SGHAT, FQNNGV. The V and J ends lost 0 bases and 10 bases respectively, with 19 bases between them. The CDR3 covers 16 residues. The CDR3 loop is CASSLDPPGLGGEQFF. CDR3 DNA sequence: TGTGCCAGCAGCTTAGATCCTCCGGGACTAGGGGGCGAGCAGTTCTTC.

J is TRBJ2-2 and V is TRBV5-6; TRBD2 matches at 7 bases. Germline assignment: CDR1 SGHDT and CDR2 YYEEEE. This CDR3 spans 14 amino acids. Trimming took 2 bases from V and 3 from J; bases not matched to a gene: 1. Written as DNA, the CDR3 is TGTGCCAGCAGCTTCCTAGCGGACACCGGGGAGCTGTTTTTT. Its protein is CASSFLADTGELFF.

The chain employs TRBV13 and TRBJ2-7; 11 nucleotides line up with TRBD2. CDR3 size: 15 residues. The germline V gene has CDR1 PRHDT and CDR2 FYEKMQ (reference sequence). Trimming removed 1 base from V and 4 bases from J; junction bases left unmatched: 3. DNA for the CDR3: TGTGCCAGCAGCTTAGAGGGGACTAGCGGATACGAGCAGTACTTC. Amino acid sequence: CASSLEGTSGYEQYF.

This clone was observed a few times. The DNA of the CDR3 is TGCGCCAGCAGCTCGGCGACAGGGGGTAATTCACCCCTCCACTTT. Amino acid sequence: CASSSATGGNSPLHF. This rearrangement joins TRBV5-1 to TRBJ1-6; the match to TRBD1 covers 9 bases. This CDR3 has 15 amino acids. The V segment lost 3 bases and the J segment 6 bases; nucleotides outside the gene matches: 4. CDR1 and CDR2 (germline): SGHRS, YFSETQ.

V usage is TRBV18 and J usage is TRBJ1-2; the match to TRBD1 covers 10 bases. Per the germline V gene, CDR1 is KGHSH and CDR2 is LQKENI. CDR3 length: 16 residues. V gave up 4 bases and J gave up 6 bases; unmatched junction bases: 11. Here the CDR3 DNA reads TGTGCCAGCTCACTACCGGGACGGACAGGGGGAGATGGCTACACCTTC. Amino acid sequence: CASSLPGRTGGDGYTF.

The rearrangement uses TRBV5-6 and TRBJ1-1; weak D call: TRBD1 (5 bases). The CDR3 is 13 residues long. CDR1 is SGHDT and CDR2 is YYEEEE in the germline V gene. The germline V and J ends were trimmed by 2 bases and 7 bases, with 12 bases remaining between them. CDR3 DNA sequence: TGTGCCAGCAGCTTCCCGACAGCAAATGAAGCTTTCTTT. It is translated as CASSFPTANEAFF. Filled out from reference TRBV5-6 and TRBJ1-1, the complete variable domain reads DAGVTQSPTHLIKTRGQQVTLRCSPKSGHDTVSWYQQALGQGPQFIFQYYEEEERQRGNFPDRFSGHQFPNYSSELNVNALLLGDSALYLCASSFPTANEAFFGQGTRLTVV.

The chain combines TRBV5-1 with TRBJ1-1; possibly TRBD1 for D (6 bases). Germline-derived CDR1 and CDR2 are SGHRS and YFSETQ. This CDR3 is built from 16 residues. Trimming took off 0 bases at V and 1 base at J, with 13 bases between the two ends. The CDR3 nucleotides are TGCGCCAGCAGCTTGGCCCCGGGAGGGGGGAACACTGAAGCTTTCTTT. It is translated as CASSLAPGGGNTEAFF.

This clone was detected a few times. V and J are TRBV27 and TRBJ1-2, with D tentatively TRBD1 (6 bases). The CDR3 consists of 12 residues. Germline V gene lookup returns CDR1 MNHEY and CDR2 SMNVEV (reference sequence). V was pared by 8 bases and J by 5 bases, with 12 bases between. CDR3 region: CASGNRVYGYTF. As DNA, the CDR3 is TGTGCCAGCGGAAACAGGGTTTATGGCTACACCTTC.

V usage is TRBV5-5 and J usage is TRBJ1-3; unclear D gene. Germline loops: CDR1 SGHKS, CDR2 YYEKEE (reference sequence). The CDR3 loop spans 13 amino acids. V shed 3 bases and J shed 0 bases, with 4 bases lying between them. CDR3 nucleotide sequence: TGTGCCAGCAGCTATAACTCTGGAAACACCATATATTTT. As protein: CASSYNSGNTIYF.

This clone has a single count. V is TRBV9 and J is TRBJ1-4; D unresolved. V was pared by 3 bases and J by 8 bases, with 8 bases between. The V gene's germline CDR1 is SGDLS and CDR2 YYNGEE. The CDR3 runs 12 residues. This chain's CDR3 is CASSAREEKLFF. Written as DNA, the CDR3 is TGTGCCAGCAGCGCACGAGAAGAAAAACTGTTTTTT. Full variable domain (rest looked up from reference TRBV9 and TRBJ1-4): DSGVTQTPKHLITATGQRVTLRCSPRSGDLSVYWYQQSLDQGLQFLIQYYNGEERAKGNILERFSAQQFPDLHSELNLSSLELGDSALYFCASSAREEKLFFGSGTQLSVL.

This clone appeared once. V and J are TRBV6-5 and TRBJ1-1; D gene uncertain. CDR3 length: 15 residues. Trimming pared 5 bases from V and 3 bases from J, leaving 16 bases between. Germline assignment: CDR1 MNHEY and CDR2 SVGAGI. The CDR3 loop reads CASSPPWRDDTEAFF. CDR3 DNA: TGTGCCAGCAGTCCCCCGTGGAGAGACGACACTGAAGCTTTCTTT.

The J gene is TRBJ1-5, the V gene TRBV7-9; the D gene is possibly TRBD1 (5 bases). Per the germline V gene, CDR1 is SEHNR and CDR2 is FQNEAQ (reference sequence). Deletions cut 5 bases from V and 2 bases from J, with 13 bases between. This CDR3 is built from 15 residues. The DNA for the CDR3 is TGTGCCAGCAGCCCCCAGGGAGGGGGCAATCAGCCCCAGCATTTT. Translation gives CASSPQGGGNQPQHF.

The chain links TRBV7-2 to TRBJ2-6, with 9 positions matching TRBD1. The CDR3 spans 15 residues. The ends lost 5 bases at V and 4 bases at J; junction bases unmatched: 3. The V gene's germline CDR1 is SGHTA and CDR2 FQGNSA. CDR3 sequence reads: CASSGTGRGANVLTF. CDR3 in DNA: TGTGCCAGCAGCGGGACAGGGCGGGGGGCCAACGTCCTGACTTTC.

J is TRBJ2-2 and V is TRBV5-1; 12 nucleotides match TRBD2. The germline V gene encodes CDR1 SGHRS and CDR2 YFSETQ. The CDR3 loop spans 18 amino acids. The V segment lost 0 bases and the J segment 1 base; nucleotides outside the gene matches: 4. The CDR3 region is CASSLGLAGGLNTGELFF. The CDR3 bases are TGCGCCAGCAGCTTGGGGCTAGCGGGGGGGCTGAACACCGGGGAGCTGTTTTTT.

The chain has TRBV5-1 and TRBJ1-1; D possibly corresponds to TRBD1 (6 bases). The CDR3 is 13 residues long. Trimming removed 1 base at V and 5 bases at J, with 9 bases between. The germline CDR1 and CDR2 sequences are SGHRS and YFSETQ. CDR3 amino acids: CASSLSQGTEAFF. The CDR3 DNA is TGCGCCAGCAGCTTGTCGCAGGGGACTGAAGCTTTCTTT.

V gene TRBV5-4 combines with J gene TRBJ2-7, with 9 bases aligning to TRBD2. CDR1 SGHNT and CDR2 YYREEE come from the germline V gene (reference sequence). This CDR3 has 15 amino acids. V shed 3 bases, J shed 7 bases, and the junction held 11 bases outside the gene matches. Written as DNA, the CDR3 is TGTGCCAGCAGCTGGGGGGCTAGCGGGGAGGAGGAGCAGTACTTC. Translation: CASSWGASGEEEQYF.